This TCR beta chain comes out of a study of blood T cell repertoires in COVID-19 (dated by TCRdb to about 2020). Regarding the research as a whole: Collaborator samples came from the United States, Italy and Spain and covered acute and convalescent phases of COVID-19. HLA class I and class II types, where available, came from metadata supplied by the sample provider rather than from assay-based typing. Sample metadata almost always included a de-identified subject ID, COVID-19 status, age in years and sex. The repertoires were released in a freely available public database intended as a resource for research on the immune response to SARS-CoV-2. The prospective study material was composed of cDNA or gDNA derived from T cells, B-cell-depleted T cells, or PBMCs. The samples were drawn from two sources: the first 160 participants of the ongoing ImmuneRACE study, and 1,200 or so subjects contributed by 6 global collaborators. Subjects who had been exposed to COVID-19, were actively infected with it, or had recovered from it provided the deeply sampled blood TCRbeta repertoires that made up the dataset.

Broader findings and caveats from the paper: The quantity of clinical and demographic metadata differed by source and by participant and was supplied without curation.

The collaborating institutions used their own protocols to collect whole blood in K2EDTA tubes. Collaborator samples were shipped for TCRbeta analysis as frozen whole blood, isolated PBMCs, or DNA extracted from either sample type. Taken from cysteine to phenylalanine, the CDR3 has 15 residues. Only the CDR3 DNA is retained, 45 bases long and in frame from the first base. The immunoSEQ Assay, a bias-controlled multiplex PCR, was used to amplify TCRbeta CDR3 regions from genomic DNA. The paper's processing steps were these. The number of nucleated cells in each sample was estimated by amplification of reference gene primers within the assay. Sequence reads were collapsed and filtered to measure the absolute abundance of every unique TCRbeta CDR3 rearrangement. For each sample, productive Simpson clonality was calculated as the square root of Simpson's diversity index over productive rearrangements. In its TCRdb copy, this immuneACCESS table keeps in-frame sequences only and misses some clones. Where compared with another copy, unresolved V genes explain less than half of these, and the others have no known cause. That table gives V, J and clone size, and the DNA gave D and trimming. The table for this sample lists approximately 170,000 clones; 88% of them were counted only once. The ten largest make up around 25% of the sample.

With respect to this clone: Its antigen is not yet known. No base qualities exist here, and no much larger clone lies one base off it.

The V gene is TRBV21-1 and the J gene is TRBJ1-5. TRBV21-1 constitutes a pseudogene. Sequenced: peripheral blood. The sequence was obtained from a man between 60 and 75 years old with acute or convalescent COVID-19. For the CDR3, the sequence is CASSKVEDSNQPQHF. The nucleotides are TGTGCCAGCAGCAAAGTGGAGGATTCCAATCAGCCCCAGCATTTT.